The 6 T cell receptor beta chains reported below all come from one sample, sequenced in a study of T cell responses to AZD1222 COVID-19 vaccine. Some clones are missing from TCRdb's copy, which holds only in-frame ones; the method was immunoSEQ multiplex PCR. The repertoire has some 280,000 clones, roughly 93% of them found once; the top ten carry 0.55%. Sequences were derived from peripheral blood, sampled 28 days after the second AZD1222 dose. The source is an adult who received the AZD1222 COVID-19 vaccine.

This clone occurred once. This chain connects TRBV9 to TRBJ2-2; perhaps TRBD2 as D (7 bases). This CDR3 comprises 17 residues. V lost 4 bases and J lost 4, with 20 bases in between. Germline CDR1 is SGDLS and CDR2 is YYNGEE. DNA for the CDR3: TGTGCCAGCAGCCCCCCGGGGAGGGGGGGGGCCACCGGGGAGCTGTTTTTT. Translated: CASSPPGRGGATGELFF.

The gene calls are TRBV4-3 and TRBJ1-4; the D is unclear. V shed 1 base and J shed 10 bases, with 13 bases lying between them. The CDR3 covers 14 residues. CDR1 is LGHNA, CDR2 YSLEER, per germline. The CDR3 sequence is CASSQGASQRKLFF. CDR3 in DNA: TGCGCCAGCAGCCAAGGGGCTAGTCAGAGAAAACTGTTTTTT.

The chain has TRBV7-2 and TRBJ2-1; 11 nucleotides align to TRBD2. V shed 4 bases, J shed 7 bases, and the junction held 9 bases outside the gene matches. CDR3 length equals 16 residues. Germline V gene data show CDR1 as SGHTA and CDR2 as FQGNSA. In DNA form, the CDR3 reads TGTGCCAGCAGCTCATTTAGCGGGAGGGCCTCAAATGAGCAGTTCTTC. This sequence encodes CASSSFSGRASNEQFF.

V and J are TRBV4-2 and TRBJ2-5, with D tentatively TRBD1 or TRBD2 (5 bases each). Germline loops: CDR1 LGHNA, CDR2 YNFKEQ. The CDR3 spans 15 residues. V was cut by 0 bases and J by 5 bases, with 13 bases left in between. This chain's CDR3 is CASSQDGGPKETQYF. CDR3 nucleotide sequence: TGTGCCAGCAGCCAAGATGGGGGACCCAAGGAGACCCAGTACTTC.

This chain links TRBV24-1 with TRBJ1-2; TRBD1 matches at 8 bases. Germline V gene data show CDR1 as KGHDR and CDR2 as SFDVKD. Trimming at V came to 4 bases and at J to 2 bases, leaving 8 bases not matched to a gene. CDR3 length: 16 amino acids. The CDR3, as DNA: TGTGCCACCAGTGACCCTGCGACAGGGGAAAACTATGGCTACACCTTC. It specifies CATSDPATGENYGYTF.

This clone was picked up one time. The chain recombines TRBV14 with TRBJ2-5, with D perhaps being TRBD1 or TRBD2 (5 bases each). Deletions cut 1 base from V and 5 bases from J, with 14 bases between. This CDR3 has 15 residues. From germline, CDR1 is SGHDN and CDR2 FVKESK. The CDR3 region has the DNA TGTGCCAGCAGCCAAGCAGAGGGGTCGGTGGAGACCCAGTACTTC. Its translation is CASSQAEGSVETQYF.